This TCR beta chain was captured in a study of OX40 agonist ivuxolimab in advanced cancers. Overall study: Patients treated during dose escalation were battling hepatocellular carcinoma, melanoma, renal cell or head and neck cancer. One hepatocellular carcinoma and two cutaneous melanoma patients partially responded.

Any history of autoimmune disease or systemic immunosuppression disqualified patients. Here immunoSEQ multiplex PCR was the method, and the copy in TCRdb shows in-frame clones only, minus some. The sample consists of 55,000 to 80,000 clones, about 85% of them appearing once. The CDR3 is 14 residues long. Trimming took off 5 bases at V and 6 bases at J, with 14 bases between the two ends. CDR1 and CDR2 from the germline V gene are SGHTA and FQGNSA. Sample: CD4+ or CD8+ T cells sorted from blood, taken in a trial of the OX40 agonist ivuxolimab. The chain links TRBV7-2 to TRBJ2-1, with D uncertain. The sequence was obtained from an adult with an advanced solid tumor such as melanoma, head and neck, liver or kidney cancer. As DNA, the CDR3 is TGTGCCAGCAGCGTCCTTGGTTTGCTCAATGAGCAGTTCTTC. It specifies CASSVLGLLNEQFF.